The clone carrying this TCR beta chain was seen only once. The data are from a study of blood T cell repertoires in COVID-19. The overall study: Acute and convalescent COVID-19 specimens originated in the United States, Italy and Spain.

Profiled with immunoSEQ multiplex PCR; TCRdb holds only in-frame clones, not every one. The sample holds about 95,000 clones, around 87% seen once. Sequenced: peripheral blood. This TCR was sampled from a human donor in a cohort sampled during active COVID-19.

The CDR3, as DNA: TGTGCCAGCAGTCCCTTAGGGACAGGGAGGTACGAGCAGTACTTC. Its protein is CASSPLGTGRYEQYF. This sequence joins TRBV11-2 and TRBJ2-7; 9 bases fit TRBD1. Germline loops: CDR1 SGHAT, CDR2 FQNNGV. The V gene end was trimmed by 6 bases and the J gene end by 4 bases; junction bases not matched to a gene: 10. The CDR3 contains 15 residues.